This T cell receptor beta chain was recorded in a study of blood T cell repertoires in COVID-19. Study details: Sample material is recorded as cDNA or gDNA derived from T cells, B-cell-depleted T cells, or PBMCs.

Measured with immunoSEQ multiplex PCR; TCRdb has only the in-frame clones, and not every one. The sample yields 50,000 to 60,000 clones, 75% to 85% seen once. The CDR3 extends over 16 amino acids. Trimming at V came to 3 bases and at J to 4 bases, leaving 5 bases not matched to a gene. Germline CDR1 reads SGHTA; CDR2 reads FQGNSA. The chain has TRBV7-2 and TRBJ2-3, with 12 positions matching TRBD2. Sequencing was performed on peripheral blood. The clonotype comes from a man aged 35-49 years with acute or convalescent COVID-19. This CDR3 reads CASSFRLAGAADTQYF. CDR3 bases: TGTGCCAGCAGCTTCCGACTAGCGGGGGCTGCAGATACGCAGTATTTT.